Presented here are 18 T cell receptor beta chains from one specimen sequenced in a study of T cells in Graves' hyperthyroidism and ophthalmopathy. TCR beta CDR3 region amplification was performed from RNA transcripts. The HTBI primer set served for first-round RT-PCR of the TCR CDR3. MiXCR, run by TCRdb on the multiplex PCR reads, gives a single entry per CDR3 protein. The sample shows nearly 600,000 distinct CDR3 sequences, 12% to 15% of them seen only once. Material for sequencing was blood. The receptors come from a young woman with Graves' ophthalmopathy.

This clonotype turned up a few times. The rearrangement uses TRBV12-3 or TRBV12-4 and TRBJ1-3, with D tentatively TRBD1 (5 bases). V gave up 7 bases and J gave up 7 bases, with 11 bases separating them. This CDR3 is 12 amino acids long. The CDR3 coding sequence is TGTGCCAGCACTTACGGGGGGAACACCATATATTTT. This encodes CASTYGGNTIYF.

This clonotype came up many times. This CDR3 is CASSKVLDTQYF. The CDR3, as DNA: TGTGCCAGCAGTAAAGTTCTAGATACGCAGTATTTT. This chain uses TRBV6-1 with TRBJ2-3; D not resolved. Germline-derived CDR1 and CDR2 are MNHNS and SASEGT. The V end was cut by 5 bases, the J end by 5 bases, with 8 bases between. This CDR3 is built from 12 residues.

In this sample, this clonotype turned up a few times. The chain links TRBV4-3 to TRBJ1-1, with a tentative D call TRBD1 (6 bases). The V gene lost 2 bases and the J gene lost 6 bases, with 19 bases spanning the gap. This CDR3 region has 16 residues. Germline V CDR1 and CDR2: LGHNA, YSLEER. The CDR3 DNA follows: TGCGCCAGCAGCCAACGGGCCGGGGGGCCCGGCGCTGAAGCTTTCTTT. Translated: CASSQRAGGPGAEAFF.

This clonotype was seen many times. This sequence joins TRBV3-1 and TRBJ2-7, with TRBD2 as a possible D gene (6 bases). CDR3 length equals 14 residues. Germline V gives CDR1 LGHDT, CDR2 YNNKEL (reference sequence). Between the trimmed V and J ends, which lost 3 bases and 0 bases, there was a span of 9 bases. CDR3 in amino acids: CASSQGRLSYEQYF. The CDR3, as DNA: TGTGCCAGCAGCCAGGGGAGGCTCTCCTACGAGCAGTACTTC.

This clonotype was observed at least ten times. V is TRBV20-1 and J is TRBJ2-1; the D gene is possibly TRBD2 (6 bases). Per the germline V gene, CDR1 is DFQATT and CDR2 is SNEGSKA (reference sequence). V lost 3 bases and J lost 8, with 8 bases in between. The CDR3 covers 11 residues. The CDR3 reads CSARTRYEQFF. As DNA, the CDR3 is TGCAGTGCTAGGACTAGGTATGAGCAGTTCTTC.

This clonotype was counted ten times or more. The rearrangement uses TRBV5-1 and TRBJ2-3; D is possibly TRBD2 (6 bases). Trimming cost V 0 bases and J 3 bases, with 17 bases left between them. The germline gives CDR1 SGHRS, CDR2 YFSETQ. CDR3 length equals 17 residues. CDR3 residues: CASSLGADSGTTDTQYF. The CDR3 region has the DNA TGCGCCAGCAGCTTGGGGGCGGACTCGGGGACTACAGATACGCAGTATTTT.

In its sample, this clonotype was seen many times. The V call is TRBV27, the J call TRBJ1-1; 12 bases line up with TRBD1. There are 14 residues in the CDR3. In germline, CDR1 is MNHEY, CDR2 SMNVEV (reference sequence). J was trimmed by 3 bases and V by 11 bases; bases with no gene match: 7. CDR3 DNA sequence: TGTGCCGTACGGGACAGGGGGCTTGACACTGAAGCTTTCTTT. It is translated as CAVRDRGLDTEAFF.

V and J are TRBV4-1 and TRBJ2-1, with 13 bases lining up with TRBD2. The CDR3 is 15 residues long. The ends lost 4 bases at V and 10 bases at J; junction bases unmatched: 7. Germline V gene lookup returns CDR1 MGHRA and CDR2 YSYEKL. CDR3 DNA sequence: TGCGCCAGCAGCCCTACTAGCGGGAGGGCCTGGGAGCAGTTCTTC. The encoded protein is CASSPTSGRAWEQFF.

The CDR3 sequence: CSASEPWSYGYTF. Written as DNA, the CDR3 is TGCAGTGCTAGCGAACCGTGGAGCTATGGCTACACCTTC. The chain couples TRBV20-1 to TRBJ1-2; no reliable D call. V lost 3 bases, J lost 4 bases, and 12 bases lay in between. The CDR3 is 13 amino acids. Germline V gene data show CDR1 as DFQATT and CDR2 as SNEGSKA (reference sequence).

This clonotype has ten or more counts. The J gene is TRBJ2-1, the V gene TRBV28; no clear D gene. Looked up from germline, CDR1 is MDHEN and CDR2 is SYDVKM. This CDR3 is 14 amino acids long. Trimming took 5 bases from V and 9 from J, leaving 17 bases between them. In DNA form, the CDR3 reads TGTGCCAGCAGTCCTCCCTCGGGTCGTAGTGAGCAGTTCTTC. Residues: CASSPPSGRSEQFF.

J is TRBJ2-7 and V is TRBV4-2; no definite D call. V lost 0 bases to trimming and J lost 2 bases, with 11 bases between them. The CDR3 spans 15 residues. Germline V gene lookup returns CDR1 LGHNA and CDR2 YNFKEQ. The CDR3 sequence is CASSQDTGFTYEQYF. DNA for the CDR3: TGTGCCAGCAGCCAAGATACCGGATTTACCTACGAGCAGTACTTC.

This clonotype was counted a few times. The CDR3 nucleotides read TGTGCCAGCAGTTTATTCAGGGATTCACCCCTCCACTTT. Encoded protein: CASSLFRDSPLHF. The chain employs TRBV28 and TRBJ1-6; possible D gene TRBD1, 5 bases. Germline-derived CDR1 and CDR2 are MDHEN and SYDVKM. The CDR3 sequence is 13 residues long. V lost 1 base and J 8 bases, leaving 6 bases between the germline ends.

This clonotype showed up just a few times. V is TRBV3-1 and J is TRBJ2-7; TRBD2 might be the D (5 bases). The CDR3 loop spans 15 amino acids. V shed 0 bases and J shed 2 bases, with 11 bases lying between them. Germline-derived CDR1 and CDR2 are LGHDT and YNNKEL (reference sequence). The CDR3 loop reads CASSQDGGLAYEQYF. The CDR3, as DNA: TGTGCCAGCAGCCAAGATGGCGGGTTAGCCTACGAGCAGTACTTC.

This chain links TRBV20-1 with TRBJ2-3; 7 bases map to TRBD1. In germline, CDR1 is DFQATT, CDR2 SNEGSKA (reference sequence). Trimming cost V 3 bases and J 0 bases; bases outside gene matches: 3. The CDR3 length is 14 residues. The CDR3 nucleotides read TGCAGTGCTAGCAGGGGGTCTAGCACAGATACGCAGTATTTT. As protein: CSASRGSSTDTQYF.

This clonotype occurred many times. The rearrangement links TRBV24-1 to TRBJ2-1, with D possibly matching TRBD1 (5 bases). CDR3 length: 14 amino acids. Trimming left V 5 bases short and J 6 bases short, with 13 bases between. The germline V gene has CDR1 KGHDR and CDR2 SFDVKD. Here the CDR3 reads CATSAPRGINEQFF. Here the CDR3 DNA reads TGTGCCACCAGTGCCCCTAGGGGAATCAATGAGCAGTTCTTC.

This clonotype was seen many times. The chain joins TRBV3-2 to TRBJ2-7; the table calls TRBD2, which could not be checked here. TRBV3-2 is a pseudogene locus. CDR3 length equals 15 residues. CDR3 region: CASSLPGLAFYEQYF. CDR3 sequence (DNA): TGTGCCAGCAGCCTTCCGGGACTAGCCTTCTACGAGCAGTACTTC.

This clonotype has at least ten counts. The rearrangement uses TRBV20-1 and TRBJ2-5; 10 nucleotides agree with TRBD2. The V segment lost 6 bases and the J segment 3 bases; nucleotides outside the gene matches: 7. The germline gives CDR1 DFQATT, CDR2 SNEGSKA (reference sequence). This CDR3 is 14 amino acids long. CDR3 sequence reads: CSAIRTSGEETQYF. The CDR3 DNA reads as TGCAGTGCCATTCGGACTAGCGGAGAAGAGACCCAGTACTTC.

This clonotype appeared many times. V is TRBV5-1 and J is TRBJ1-1; 7 nucleotides line up with TRBD1. Germline V gene lookup returns CDR1 SGHRS and CDR2 YFSETQ. This CDR3 is built from 16 residues. Unmatched junction bases numbered 5, after V lost 0 bases and J lost 0 bases. CDR3 coding DNA: TGCGCCAGCAGCTTGGTGGGACAGACCATGAACACTGAAGCTTTCTTT. This gives the protein CASSLVGQTMNTEAFF.